These T cell receptor beta chains were read from a single sample in a study of lymphopenia after photon versus proton radiotherapy. The method was immunoSEQ multiplex PCR; TCRdb's version includes in-frame clones alone and lacks a portion of them. The table shows roughly 57,000 clones, with around four fifths occurring only once. This specimen was peripheral blood, taken from a patient treated with photon-based radiotherapy. These TCRs come from a man aged 50-59 years with gastric cancer. Both conserved end residues are part of each CDR3. The D gene is left open where the match is weak. Size values are once, few and many counts, or a class for expanded clones, and some rows have none.

D gene: NA
J gene: TRBJ2-7
clone size: NA
V gene: TRBV27
CDR3 DNA: TGTGCCAGCAGTCGGGATACTATCGGTCGAGAGCAGTACTTC
CDR3 protein: CASSRDTIGREQYF

D gene: NA
J gene: TRBJ2-7
clone size: NA
V gene: TRBV18
CDR3 DNA: TGTGCCAGCTCACGGACAGCCGCTACGTCCTCCTACGAGCAGTACTTC
CDR3 protein: CASSRTAATSSYEQYF

D gene: TRBD2
J gene: TRBJ2-1
clone size: NA
V gene: TRBV11-2
CDR3 DNA: TGTGCCAGCAGCTTAGCTAGCGGATCCTACAATGAGCAGTTCTTC
CDR3 protein: CASSLASGSYNEQFF

D gene: TRBD2
J gene: TRBJ2-7
clone size: NA
V gene: TRBV7-6
CDR3 DNA: TGTGCCAGCAGCACGGAGCGGGAGGACAACGAGCAGTACTTC
CDR3 protein: CASSTEREDNEQYF

D gene: NA
J gene: TRBJ2-1
clone size: few
V gene: TRBV5-1
CDR3 DNA: TGCGCCAGCAGCTTGGGAGACGGAGCCTACAATGAGCAGTTCTTC
CDR3 protein: CASSLGDGAYNEQFF

D gene: TRBD2
J gene: TRBJ2-7
clone size: NA
V gene: TRBV19
CDR3 DNA: TGTGCCAGTACCGTGGGGGCTAGCGGGACCCACGAGCAGTACTTC
CDR3 protein: CASTVGASGTHEQYF

D gene: NA
J gene: TRBJ1-5
clone size: once
V gene: TRBV7-2
CDR3 DNA: TGTGCCAGCAGCCCCTGGTCGGGGGGCAATCAGCCCCAGCATTTT
CDR3 protein: CASSPWSGGNQPQHF

D gene: TRBD2
J gene: TRBJ2-7
clone size: NA
V gene: TRBV5-5
CDR3 DNA: TGTGCCAGCAGGTCGCGGCGGCGGGAGGCCGACTACGAGCAGTACTTC
CDR3 protein: CASRSRRREADYEQYF

D gene: NA
J gene: TRBJ1-1
clone size: NA
V gene: TRBV18
CDR3 DNA: TGTGCCAGCTCACCACTGGGAGATCTTGTCACTGAAGCTTTCTTT
CDR3 protein: CASSPLGDLVTEAFF

D gene: TRBD1
J gene: TRBJ2-2
clone size: NA
V gene: TRBV5-6
CDR3 DNA: TGTGCCACAAATTCCGGGACAGGGGGTCTGAGTCCCGGGGAGCTGTTTTTT
CDR3 protein: CATNSGTGGLSPGELFF

D gene: NA
J gene: TRBJ1-3
clone size: NA
V gene: TRBV9
CDR3 DNA: TGTGCCAGCAGTGTTCAGGGGCCCTCTGGAAACACCATATATTTT
CDR3 protein: CASSVQGPSGNTIYF

D gene: NA
J gene: TRBJ1-5
clone size: medium-sized
V gene: TRBV19
CDR3 DNA: TGTGCCAGTAGTATCCAGCATAGCAATCAGCCCCAGCATTTT
CDR3 protein: CASSIQHSNQPQHF

D gene: NA
J gene: TRBJ1-3
clone size: NA
V gene: TRBV30
CDR3 DNA: TGTGCCTGGATCATCCTTGGAAACACCATATATTTT
CDR3 protein: CAWIILGNTIYF

D gene: NA
J gene: TRBJ2-1
clone size: NA
V gene: TRBV19
CDR3 DNA: TGTGCCAGCAGACTAGGTTTCTCCTACAATGAGCAGTTCTTC
CDR3 protein: CASRLGFSYNEQFF

D gene: NA
J gene: TRBJ2-4
clone size: once
V gene: TRBV4-1
CDR3 DNA: TGCGCCAGCAGCCAAGTTCCCGGGGACATTCAGTACTTC
CDR3 protein: CASSQVPGDIQYF

D gene: TRBD2
J gene: TRBJ2-4
clone size: NA
V gene: TRBV7-2
CDR3 DNA: TGTGCCAGCAGCCAAACGGGGGGAGGGCTAGGAGGAAACATTCAGTACTTC
CDR3 protein: CASSQTGGGLGGNIQYF

D gene: NA
J gene: TRBJ2-6
clone size: NA
V gene: TRBV5-6
CDR3 DNA: TGTGCCAGCAGCCCGTGGAGTGGTGGGGCCAACGTCCTGACTTTC
CDR3 protein: CASSPWSGGANVLTF

D gene: NA
J gene: TRBJ1-1
clone size: NA
V gene: TRBV5-6
CDR3 DNA: TGTGCCAGCAGCTTGGAAGCAGGCCAGATGAACACTGAAGCTTTCTTT
CDR3 protein: CASSLEAGQMNTEAFF

D gene: TRBD2
J gene: TRBJ2-7
clone size: many
V gene: TRBV5-4
CDR3 DNA: TGTGCCAGCAGCTTGGCCGGCGCTAGCGGGAGCCCTATTCCCCTCGAGCAGTACTTC
CDR3 protein: CASSLAGASGSPIPLEQYF

D gene: NA
J gene: TRBJ1-2
clone size: NA
V gene: TRBV28
CDR3 DNA: TGTGCCAGCAGTTCAGGGGCGAGGGGCTACACCTTC
CDR3 protein: CASSSGARGYTF

D gene: TRBD2
J gene: TRBJ2-7
clone size: NA
V gene: TRBV19
CDR3 DNA: TGTGCCAGTAGTATGGGAGGGCAGACCTACGAGCAGTACTTC
CDR3 protein: CASSMGGQTYEQYF

D gene: NA
J gene: TRBJ2-5
clone size: NA
V gene: TRBV13
CDR3 DNA: TGTGCCAGCAGCTTATGGGGGGATCAAGAGACCCAGTACTTC
CDR3 protein: CASSLWGDQETQYF

D gene: NA
J gene: TRBJ2-5
clone size: NA
V gene: TRBV7-2
CDR3 DNA: TGTGCCAGCAGCCGGACAGTCCAAGAGACCCAGTACTTC
CDR3 protein: CASSRTVQETQYF

D gene: TRBD2
J gene: TRBJ2-7
clone size: once
V gene: TRBV29-1
CDR3 DNA: TGCAGCGTCCTCCGCCCTAGCGGGTTCTCCTACGAGCAGTACTTC
CDR3 protein: CSVLRPSGFSYEQYF

D gene: TRBD2
J gene: TRBJ2-1
clone size: NA
V gene: TRBV19
CDR3 DNA: TGTGCCAGCCGTATGAGGGAGGGACTAGCGGGAGTGAATGAGCAGTTCTTC
CDR3 protein: CASRMREGLAGVNEQFF

D gene: TRBD1
J gene: TRBJ1-5
clone size: once
V gene: TRBV19
CDR3 DNA: TGTGCCAGTAGTGCTTTCCGGGACAGGGGTCAGCCCCAGCATTTT
CDR3 protein: CASSAFRDRGQPQHF

D gene: NA
J gene: TRBJ1-1
clone size: NA
V gene: TRBV19
CDR3 DNA: TGTGCCAGTAGTACTTTAACGGCTGAAGCTTTCTTT
CDR3 protein: CASSTLTAEAFF

D gene: NA
J gene: TRBJ1-1
clone size: NA
V gene: TRBV5-4
CDR3 DNA: TGTGCCAGCAGCTTCCGGCAGAACACTGAAGCTTTCTTT
CDR3 protein: CASSFRQNTEAFF

D gene: TRBD1
J gene: TRBJ1-6
clone size: NA
V gene: TRBV7-2
CDR3 DNA: TGTGCCAGCAGCTTAAGGGACAGATCCTCCTATAATTCACCCCTCCACTTT
CDR3 protein: CASSLRDRSSYNSPLHF

D gene: NA
J gene: TRBJ1-1
clone size: NA
V gene: TRBV7-9
CDR3 DNA: TGTGCCAGCAGTGGGGTAGAGAACACTGAAGCTTTCTTT
CDR3 protein: CASSGVENTEAFF

D gene: NA
J gene: TRBJ2-2
clone size: NA
V gene: TRBV19
CDR3 DNA: TGTGCCAGTAGTATCGATAAAGCCCCCACCGGGGAGCTGTTTTTT
CDR3 protein: CASSIDKAPTGELFF

D gene: TRBD1
J gene: TRBJ2-3
clone size: NA
V gene: TRBV27
CDR3 DNA: TGTGCCAGCAGTACGACAGGGCCCAACACAGATACGCAGTATTTT
CDR3 protein: CASSTTGPNTDTQYF

D gene: TRBD1
J gene: TRBJ1-2
clone size: few
V gene: TRBV2
CDR3 DNA: TGTGCCAGCAGAACAGGGGGGAACTATGGCTACACCTTC
CDR3 protein: CASRTGGNYGYTF

D gene: NA
J gene: TRBJ2-5
clone size: NA
V gene: TRBV29-1
CDR3 DNA: TGCAGCGTTGGCCGCGCCCAAGAGACCCAGTACTTC
CDR3 protein: CSVGRAQETQYF

D gene: NA
J gene: TRBJ2-2
clone size: once
V gene: TRBV30
CDR3 DNA: TGTGCCTGGAAGGCCGCGGCCATCACCACCGGGGAGCTGTTTTTT
CDR3 protein: CAWKAAAITTGELFF

D gene: NA
J gene: TRBJ2-5
clone size: NA
V gene: TRBV7-2
CDR3 DNA: TGTGCCAGCAGCTTTGGCGGACAAGAGACCCAGTACTTC
CDR3 protein: CASSFGGQETQYF

D gene: TRBD1
J gene: TRBJ2-1
clone size: NA
V gene: TRBV4-1
CDR3 DNA: TGCGCCAGCAGCCAAGAATACAGGGGTAGTGCGCAGTTCTTC
CDR3 protein: CASSQEYRGSAQFF

D gene: NA
J gene: TRBJ2-1
clone size: NA
V gene: TRBV14
CDR3 DNA: TGTGCCAGCAGCCGAAAACCGCGGGACTCCTACAATGAGCAGTTCTTC
CDR3 protein: CASSRKPRDSYNEQFF

D gene: TRBD2
J gene: TRBJ2-5
clone size: NA
V gene: TRBV7-9
CDR3 DNA: TGTGCCAGCAAGAAACTAGCGGGGGCGTACCAAGAGACCCAGTACTTC
CDR3 protein: CASKKLAGAYQETQYF

D gene: NA
J gene: TRBJ2-1
clone size: NA
V gene: TRBV2
CDR3 DNA: TGTGCCAGCACCCTTACTTCCTACAATGAGCAGTTCTTC
CDR3 protein: CASTLTSYNEQFF

D gene: TRBD2
J gene: TRBJ2-3
clone size: NA
V gene: TRBV5-8
CDR3 DNA: TGTGCCAGCAGCCTGGGACTACCTGGACCCACAGATACGCAGTATTTT
CDR3 protein: CASSLGLPGPTDTQYF

D gene: TRBD2
J gene: TRBJ2-2
clone size: NA
V gene: TRBV6-6
CDR3 DNA: TGTGCCAGCAGCCCTACAGCGGGAGAGACCGGGGAGCTGTTTTTT
CDR3 protein: CASSPTAGETGELFF

D gene: TRBD1
J gene: TRBJ2-7
clone size: NA
V gene: TRBV7-9
CDR3 DNA: TGTGCCAGCAGCTTAGATCCGGGACAGGGGGCACCCGAGCAGTACTTC
CDR3 protein: CASSLDPGQGAPEQYF

D gene: TRBD2
J gene: TRBJ2-7
clone size: NA
V gene: TRBV25-1
CDR3 DNA: TGTGCCAGCAGTGAAGCTAGCGGGAGCCCCTACGAGCAGTACTTC
CDR3 protein: CASSEASGSPYEQYF

D gene: NA
J gene: TRBJ2-5
clone size: NA
V gene: TRBV30
CDR3 DNA: TGTGCCTGGACCCCTCTTGGTGTCCAAGAGACCCAGTACTTC
CDR3 protein: CAWTPLGVQETQYF

D gene: NA
J gene: TRBJ1-2
clone size: NA
V gene: TRBV7-2
CDR3 DNA: TGTGCCAGCAGCGGTAGATTGGGGTCGGCCTATGGCTACACCTTC
CDR3 protein: CASSGRLGSAYGYTF